The clone carrying this TCR beta chain was recorded many times. The antigen remains unidentified. Using its own MiXCR run on the 5' RACE reads, TCRdb lists one record per CDR3 protein. The sample lists around 600,000 distinct CDR3 sequences, approximately 13% occurring once. The CDR3 is 14 residues long. J gave up 4 bases and V 5 bases, and 7 bases lay outside the gene matches. The data were taken from a study of T cells after yellow fever vaccination. Study observations and caveats: Overlap between CD4 and CD8 compartments was detected for a small share of clonotypes. Most primary-vaccination clones recurred post-booster (around 97% CD4, roughly 87% CD8). Within FACS-sorted repertoires, abundant clonotypes contaminating from the bulk population could be present.

This receptor was identified in a man aged 25 to 40 who received the YFV17D yellow fever vaccine. The sample was PBMCs, taken on the day of the yellow fever booster vaccination. The chain carries TRBV12-3 or TRBV12-4 and TRBJ2-5, with TRBD1 identical over 7 bases. DNA for the CDR3: TGTGCCAGCAGTCCCGACAGGGTTGGAGAGACCCAGTACTTC. Amino acids: CASSPDRVGETQYF.